This passage covers 11 T cell receptor beta chains from one sample sequenced in a study of radiation and T cells in renal cell carcinoma. As to time point: blood 4 weeks post-SBRT, at nephrectomy. As to treatment: 15 Gy SBRT to primary tumor, nephrectomy 4 weeks later. The method was immunoSEQ multiplex PCR; TCRdb's version includes in-frame clones alone and lacks a portion of them. The sample has about 43,000 clones, nearly 85% seen once. Sequences were derived from blood, sampled from a patient whose treatment included radiotherapy and nephrectomy. The receptors derive from a woman aged 70 to 79 with renal cell carcinoma.

This clone was observed a few times. J is TRBJ2-1 and V is TRBV5-1; D is unclear. Trimming took 2 bases from V and 2 from J, leaving 8 bases between them. The CDR3 length is 14 residues. Germline V gene lookup returns CDR1 SGHRS and CDR2 YFSETQ. Here the CDR3 reads CASSFDGTYNEQFF. The CDR3 bases are TGCGCCAGCAGCTTCGATGGAACCTACAATGAGCAGTTCTTC.

The rearrangement links TRBV6-1 to TRBJ1-2; no clear D gene. Between the trimmed V and J ends, which lost 8 bases and 1 base, there was a span of 5 bases. The CDR3 loop spans 11 amino acids. Germline loops: CDR1 MNHNS, CDR2 SASEGT. The CDR3 DNA reads TGTGCCAGCCGTAGTAACTATGGCTACACCTTC. Its translation is CASRSNYGYTF.

The chain combines TRBV5-1 with TRBJ2-7; D is perhaps TRBD1 (6 bases). The CDR3 contains 14 residues. Germline CDR1 is SGHRS and CDR2 is YFSETQ. Between the trimmed V and J ends, which lost 3 bases and 5 bases, there was a span of 15 bases. CDR3 amino acids: CASSSQGTFHEQYF. The CDR3 bases are TGCGCCAGCAGCTCACAGGGTACGTTTCACGAGCAGTACTTC.

This chain joins TRBV14 and TRBJ1-2; D is perhaps TRBD1 (6 bases). The germline V and J ends were trimmed by 2 bases and 7 bases, with 17 bases remaining between them. Looked up from germline, CDR1 is SGHDN and CDR2 is FVKESK. The CDR3 extends over 15 amino acids. The CDR3 reads CASSQRGGRGGGYTF. DNA of the CDR3: TGTGCCAGCAGCCAACGAGGAGGCAGGGGAGGTGGCTACACCTTC.

The chain uses TRBV6-5 and TRBJ2-5, with D perhaps TRBD1 or TRBD2 (5 bases each). The CDR3 contains 15 residues. Per the germline V gene, CDR1 is MNHEY and CDR2 is SVGAGI. V was cut by 2 bases and J by 0 bases, with 10 bases left in between. The CDR3 bases are TGTGCCAGCAGTTACGAGGGGTGGTACCAAGAGACCCAGTACTTC. This encodes CASSYEGWYQETQYF.

This chain links TRBV7-2 with TRBJ2-3, with 7 bases fitting TRBD2. The CDR3 is 14 residues long. Germline CDR1 is SGHTA and CDR2 is FQGNSA. V was pared by 6 bases and J by 4 bases, with 7 bases of the junction left unmatched. In nucleotides, the CDR3 is TGTGCCAGCAGTCCCCAGCGGGATGCAGATACGCAGTATTTT. It is translated as CASSPQRDADTQYF.

The J gene is TRBJ2-7, the V gene TRBV6-1; 8 bases line up with TRBD1. The junction had 6 bases not matched to a gene; V was cut back by 8 bases and J by 0 bases. This CDR3 comprises 14 residues. The V gene's germline CDR1 is MNHNS and CDR2 SASEGT. The CDR3 spells CASGTGTGSYEQYF. CDR3 bases: TGTGCCAGCGGAACCGGGACAGGCTCCTACGAGCAGTACTTC.

The sample holds a few counts of this clone. The V call is TRBV5-5, the J call TRBJ1-1, with 9 bases aligning to TRBD1. The V segment lost 4 bases and the J segment 4 bases; nucleotides outside the gene matches: 5. Germline V gene data show CDR1 as SGHKS and CDR2 as YYEKEE (reference sequence). The CDR3 has 14 residues. The DNA for the CDR3 is TGTGCCAGCAGCGGGGGGACAGGGTTCACTGAAGCTTTCTTT. Protein sequence: CASSGGTGFTEAFF. The full variable domain, with the rest looked up from reference TRBV5-5 and TRBJ1-1, is DAGVTQSPTHLIKTRGQQVTLRCSPISGHKSVSWYQQVLGQGPQFIFQYYEKEERGRGNFPDRFSARQFPNYSSELNVNALLLGDSALYLCASSGGTGFTEAFFGQGTRLTVV.

The V and J genes are TRBV18 and TRBJ1-5; 10 positions match TRBD1. After removal of 3 bases from V and 6 bases from J, the junction contained 5 bases not matched to a gene. Germline loops: CDR1 KGHSH, CDR2 LQKENI. The CDR3 has 15 residues. Here the CDR3 reads CASSPGDRGIQPQHF. The CDR3 nucleotides read TGTGCCAGCTCACCGGGGGACAGGGGAATTCAGCCCCAGCATTTT.

About this clone: A junction end diverges from the germline sequence, so it may reflect a read error. This rearrangement joins TRBV6-1 to TRBJ2-6; no reliable D call. The CDR3 length is 16 residues. Germline CDR1 reads MNHNS; CDR2 reads SASEGT. CDR3 bases: TGTGCCGGCAGTGTGGCAGCTCAACCTGGGGCCAACGTCCTGACTTTC. As protein: CAGSVAAQPGANVLTF.

V gene TRBV2 combines with J gene TRBJ2-1; D remains ambiguous. The length of the CDR3 is 14 residues. V dropped 5 bases and J dropped 6 bases, with 14 bases sitting between them. From germline, CDR1 is SNHLY and CDR2 FYNNEI. CDR3 coding DNA: TGTGCCAGCAGTCGGACGGTACTGTTCAATGAGCAGTTCTTC. Its protein product is CASSRTVLFNEQFF.